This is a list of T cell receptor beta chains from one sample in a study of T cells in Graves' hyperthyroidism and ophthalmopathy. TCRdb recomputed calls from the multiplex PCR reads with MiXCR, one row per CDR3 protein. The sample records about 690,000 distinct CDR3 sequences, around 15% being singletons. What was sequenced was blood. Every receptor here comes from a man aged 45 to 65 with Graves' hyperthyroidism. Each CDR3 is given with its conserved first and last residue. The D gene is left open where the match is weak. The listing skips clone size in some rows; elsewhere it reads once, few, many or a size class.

DNA: TGTGCCAGCAGCTTAAGCCAGGCGCCGAAGACCCAGTACTTC
CDR3: CASSLSQAPKTQYF
V: TRBV11-1
D: NA
size: many
J: TRBJ2-5

DNA: TGTGCCAGCAGCCGCCGTACCTCGGGCACCGGGGAGCTGTTTTTT
CDR3: CASSRRTSGTGELFF
V: TRBV7-9
D: NA
size: NA
J: TRBJ2-2

DNA: TGCAGTGCTAGAGATCCAGGCGGCCTCCACTTT
CDR3: CSARDPGGLHF
V: TRBV20-1
D: NA
size: NA
J: TRBJ1-6

DNA: TGCAGTGCTACGAAGGCGGGGAACTATGGCTACACCTTC
CDR3: CSATKAGNYGYTF
V: TRBV20-1
D: NA
size: NA
J: TRBJ1-2

DNA: TGTGCCAGCAGTTTAGCTGGGCAGGGGAGCACTGAAGCTTTCTTT
CDR3: CASSLAGQGSTEAFF
V: TRBV12-3/TRBV12-4
D: NA
size: NA
J: TRBJ1-1

DNA: TGTGCCAGCATCCCTCGACGCTCCTACAATGAGCAGTTCTTC
CDR3: CASIPRRSYNEQFF
V: TRBV7-9
D: NA
size: many
J: TRBJ2-1

DNA: TGTGCCAGTAGTTTGCTGCGGACTAGCGGGAGGACAAACACCGGGGAGCTGTTTTTT
CDR3: CASSLLRTSGRTNTGELFF
V: TRBV19
D: TRBD2
size: many
J: TRBJ2-2

DNA: TGTGCCGCGGGAATCGATCAGCCCCAGCATTTT
CDR3: CAAGIDQPQHF
V: TRBV19
D: NA
size: NA
J: TRBJ1-5

DNA: TGCAGTGCTGGGGCGACAGGGTTTAATGAAAAACTGTTTTTT
CDR3: CSAGATGFNEKLFF
V: TRBV20-1
D: TRBD1
size: NA
J: TRBJ1-4

DNA: TGCAGTGCTGCCCGAACCGGGACAATGAACACTGAAGCTTTCTTT
CDR3: CSAARTGTMNTEAFF
V: TRBV20-1
D: NA
size: few
J: TRBJ1-1

DNA: TGTGCCAGCAGTTACGAACCGTGGGATACGCAGTATTTT
CDR3: CASSYEPWDTQYF
V: TRBV6-2/TRBV6-3
D: NA
size: many
J: TRBJ2-3

DNA: TGCAGCGTTGAGATAGAGAACACTGAAGCTTTCTTT
CDR3: CSVEIENTEAFF
V: TRBV29-1
D: NA
size: few
J: TRBJ1-1

DNA: TGTGCCAGCAACCGACAGGGGTTAGCGTTTGAGCAGTTCTTC
CDR3: CASNRQGLAFEQFF
V: TRBV14
D: TRBD1
size: many
J: TRBJ2-1

DNA: TGTGCCAGCAGTTACCGGGTTTCTAGCACAGATACGCAGTATTTT
CDR3: CASSYRVSSTDTQYF
V: TRBV6-5
D: NA
size: many
J: TRBJ2-3

DNA: TGTGCCAGCAGCGTAGGGGCTAGGTCTGGCACAGATACGCAGTATTTT
CDR3: CASSVGARSGTDTQYF
V: TRBV9
D: NA
size: NA
J: TRBJ2-3

DNA: TGTGCCAGCAGCGGGGGGGATGCAGTAGTCTGCGAGCAGTACTTC
CDR3: CASSGGDAVVCEQYF
V: TRBV9
D: NA
size: NA
J: TRBJ2-7

DNA: TGTGCCAGCAGTTTAGTCCCCTCAGGCGAGACCCAGTACTTC
CDR3: CASSLVPSGETQYF
V: TRBV27
D: NA
size: NA
J: TRBJ2-5

DNA: TGCGCCAGCAGCCAGGTCCTAGCAGGGACAGCTAACTCTGGGGCCAACGTCCTGACTTTC
CDR3: CASSQVLAGTANSGANVLTF
V: TRBV4-1
D: TRBD1
size: NA
J: TRBJ2-6

DNA: TGTGCCATCAGTGAGTGGGACAGGGGACGTGACGACGGGGAGCTGTTTTTT
CDR3: CAISEWDRGRDDGELFF
V: TRBV10-3
D: TRBD1
size: many
J: TRBJ2-2

DNA: TGCAGTGCTAGTAGGGGGAGGAACACTGAAGCTTTCTTT
CDR3: CSASRGRNTEAFF
V: TRBV20-1
D: NA
size: NA
J: TRBJ1-1

DNA: TGCAGCGTGCCTGACAGGGACACTAATGAAAAACTGTTTTTT
CDR3: CSVPDRDTNEKLFF
V: TRBV29-1
D: TRBD1
size: NA
J: TRBJ1-4

DNA: TGTGCCAGCATGGCCTCCTATAATTCACCCCTCCACTTT
CDR3: CASMASYNSPLHF
V: TRBV2
D: NA
size: many
J: TRBJ1-6

DNA: TGCAGTGCTAGGCATTGGACAGGGAACACTGAAGGTTTCTTT
CDR3: CSARHWTGNTEGFF
V: TRBV20-1
D: TRBD1
size: NA
J: TRBJ1-1

DNA: TGTGCCAGCAAAGATGGGTTAGCTGGGGCCAACGTCCTGACTTTC
CDR3: CASKDGLAGANVLTF
V: TRBV2
D: NA
size: many
J: TRBJ2-6

DNA: TGTGCCACCAGTGAAACGGACAGGCCAACCTACGAGCAGTACTTC
CDR3: CATSETDRPTYEQYF
V: TRBV24-1
D: TRBD1
size: many
J: TRBJ2-7

DNA: TGTGCCAGCAGGACGGGTCCTTACAATGAGCAGTTCTTC
CDR3: CASRTGPYNEQFF
V: TRBV3-1
D: NA
size: many
J: TRBJ2-1

DNA: TGTGCCTGGGACAGGGGACTGAGCTCCTATAATTCACCCCTCCACTTT
CDR3: CAWDRGLSSYNSPLHF
V: TRBV30
D: TRBD1
size: many
J: TRBJ1-6

DNA: TGTGCCACCAGTGTCAATGGGCAGGGAGGTAGTCAGCCCCAGCATTTT
CDR3: CATSVNGQGGSQPQHF
V: TRBV24-1
D: NA
size: NA
J: TRBJ1-5

DNA: TGCAGCGTTGGAGACAGGGGTGCAACTAATGAAAAACTGTTTTTT
CDR3: CSVGDRGATNEKLFF
V: TRBV29-1
D: TRBD1
size: many
J: TRBJ1-4

DNA: TGTGCCAGCAGCTACAGCTATGAGCAGTTCTTC
CDR3: CASSYSYEQFF
V: TRBV5-6
D: NA
size: few
J: TRBJ2-1

DNA: TGCAGTGCTAGAGATGAACGCGGTCTCTCTGGGGCCAACGTCCTGACTTTC
CDR3: CSARDERGLSGANVLTF
V: TRBV20-1
D: NA
size: few
J: TRBJ2-6

DNA: TGTGCCAGCAGTCCGGGACAGGCTGGAAACACCATATATTTT
CDR3: CASSPGQAGNTIYF
V: TRBV2
D: TRBD1
size: many
J: TRBJ1-3

DNA: TGCAGCGTTGAAGACCTTCGCGGCCTGAACACCGGGGAGCTGTTTTTT
CDR3: CSVEDLRGLNTGELFF
V: TRBV29-1
D: NA
size: many
J: TRBJ2-2

DNA: TGTGCCAGCAGCTTAAGGCAGGGGGAAAGCTACGAGCAGTACTTC
CDR3: CASSLRQGESYEQYF
V: TRBV7-9
D: TRBD1
size: many
J: TRBJ2-7

DNA: TGCGCCAGCAGTGTCCGACAGGGCATAGGGGAAAAACTGTTTTTT
CDR3: CASSVRQGIGEKLFF
V: TRBV10-2
D: TRBD1
size: many
J: TRBJ1-4

DNA: TGTGCCAGCAGCCGGCCACAGGGTAATGAAAAACTGTTTTTT
CDR3: CASSRPQGNEKLFF
V: TRBV5-5
D: NA
size: many
J: TRBJ1-4

DNA: TGTGCCAGCAGCCAGTCTAGCGGGAGTCCGGAGACCCAGTACTTC
CDR3: CASSQSSGSPETQYF
V: TRBV3-1
D: TRBD2
size: NA
J: TRBJ2-5

DNA: TGTGCCAGCGGTTTCGGGACTAGGGGGAGAAGCCAAGAGACCCAGTACTTC
CDR3: CASGFGTRGRSQETQYF
V: TRBV11-2
D: TRBD2
size: NA
J: TRBJ2-5

DNA: TGTGCCTGGAGTATCGACAGTCAGCCCCAGCATTTT
CDR3: CAWSIDSQPQHF
V: TRBV30
D: NA
size: many
J: TRBJ1-5

DNA: TGTGCCAGCAGCCCGGGCGGGGATCCAGCAGAGACCCAGTACTTC
CDR3: CASSPGGDPAETQYF
V: TRBV5-6
D: NA
size: many
J: TRBJ2-5

DNA: TGTGCCAGCAGGAATAGCGGGGGAAGCACAGATACGCAGTATTTT
CDR3: CASRNSGGSTDTQYF
V: TRBV28
D: TRBD2
size: NA
J: TRBJ2-3

DNA: TGTGCCAGCAGCTTTCTAGTAAGCACCCGCTCCTACAATGAGCAGTTCTTC
CDR3: CASSFLVSTRSYNEQFF
V: TRBV12-3/TRBV12-4
D: NA
size: many
J: TRBJ2-1

DNA: TGTGCCAGCAGCTTAGAAATGGGAGGGTCCCTCTACTCCTACGAGCAGTACTTC
CDR3: CASSLEMGGSLYSYEQYF
V: TRBV7-9
D: TRBD2
size: NA
J: TRBJ2-7

DNA: TGTGCCAGCTCACGGGAGTTACAAGAGACCCAGTACTTC
CDR3: CASSRELQETQYF
V: TRBV18
D: NA
size: many
J: TRBJ2-5